These T cell receptor beta chains were read from a single sample in a study of blood T cell repertoires in COVID-19. Sequenced by immunoSEQ multiplex PCR; TCRdb stores in-frame clones only, minus some. The table includes 100,000 to 120,000 clones, around 74% detected once. Sequenced input: peripheral blood. The source of these receptors is a woman in her sixties or seventies with acute or convalescent COVID-19. The CDR3 runs from the conserved cysteine through the conserved F or W. A D gene is named only where the DNA matches it firmly. Not all rows give a size; the values are once, few, many and, for expanded clones, a class.

J gene: TRBJ2-2; V gene: TRBV28; clone size: -; D gene: TRBD2; CDR3 protein: CASSTGTLGGGELFF; CDR3 DNA: TGTGCCAGCAGTACCGGGACCCTGGGGGGGGGAGAGCTGTTTTTT
J gene: TRBJ1-5; V gene: TRBV24-1; clone size: few; D gene: -; CDR3 protein: CATSDSPQSQPQHF; CDR3 DNA: TGTGCCACCAGTGATTCCCCCCAGTCCCAGCCCCAGCATTTT
J gene: TRBJ1-1; V gene: TRBV2; clone size: -; D gene: -; CDR3 protein: CASSAGKMGTEAFF; CDR3 DNA: TGTGCCAGCAGTGCAGGGAAGATGGGCACTGAAGCTTTCTTT
J gene: TRBJ1-4; V gene: TRBV19; clone size: few; D gene: -; CDR3 protein: CASSIGQIPNEKLFF; CDR3 DNA: TGTGCCAGTAGTATAGGGCAGATACCTAATGAAAAACTGTTTTTT
J gene: TRBJ2-1; V gene: TRBV30; clone size: few; D gene: -; CDR3 protein: CAWSVGSSSYNEQFF; CDR3 DNA: TGTGCCTGGAGTGTGGGGAGTAGCTCCTACAATGAGCAGTTCTTC
J gene: TRBJ1-2; V gene: TRBV4-1; clone size: once; D gene: -; CDR3 protein: CASSQVPSGSIQGYTF; CDR3 DNA: TGCGCCAGCAGCCAAGTTCCCAGCGGCTCTATTCAAGGCTACACCTTC
J gene: TRBJ2-1; V gene: TRBV24-1; clone size: -; D gene: -; CDR3 protein: CATSDTQGYNEQFF; CDR3 DNA: TGTGCCACCAGTGATACACAGGGATACAATGAGCAGTTCTTC
J gene: TRBJ1-1; V gene: TRBV29-1; clone size: once; D gene: TRBD1; CDR3 protein: CSVAGQGRTEAFF; CDR3 DNA: TGCAGCGTTGCGGGACAGGGAAGGACTGAAGCTTTCTTT
J gene: TRBJ2-7; V gene: TRBV18; clone size: -; D gene: TRBD2; CDR3 protein: CASSPNLIWDYSYEQYF; CDR3 DNA: TGTGCCAGCTCACCAAACCTCATATGGGACTACTCCTACGAGCAGTACTTC
J gene: TRBJ1-1; V gene: TRBV3-1/TRBV3-2; clone size: -; D gene: TRBD1; CDR3 protein: CASSQRTDRGTEAFF; CDR3 DNA: TGTGCCAGCAGCCAAAGGACGGACAGGGGTACTGAAGCTTTCTTT
J gene: TRBJ2-7; V gene: TRBV2; clone size: -; D gene: TRBD1; CDR3 protein: CASKGDRNYEQYF; CDR3 DNA: TGTGCCAGCAAGGGGGACAGAAATTACGAGCAGTACTTC
J gene: TRBJ1-5; V gene: TRBV5-1; clone size: -; D gene: TRBD1; CDR3 protein: CASSLGTGSNNQPQHF; CDR3 DNA: TGCGCCAGCAGCCTTGGGACAGGGTCGAACAATCAGCCCCAGCATTTT
J gene: TRBJ1-2; V gene: TRBV15; clone size: -; D gene: -; CDR3 protein: CATSRGGDLNYGYTF; CDR3 DNA: TGTGCCACCAGCAGAGGGGGGGATCTCAACTATGGCTACACCTTC
J gene: TRBJ2-7; V gene: TRBV25-1; clone size: -; D gene: -; CDR3 protein: CASSSKYEQYF; CDR3 DNA: TGTGCCAGCAGTTCTAAGTACGAGCAGTACTTC
J gene: TRBJ2-3; V gene: TRBV5-1; clone size: -; D gene: TRBD2; CDR3 protein: CASSLVRGVSTDTQYF; CDR3 DNA: TGCGCCAGCAGCTTGGTACGGGGGGTAAGCACAGATACGCAGTATTTT
J gene: TRBJ1-4; V gene: TRBV30; clone size: -; D gene: -; CDR3 protein: CAWSYGRTNEKLFF; CDR3 DNA: TGTGCCTGGAGTTACGGGAGAACTAATGAAAAACTGTTTTTT
J gene: TRBJ1-4; V gene: TRBV6-5; clone size: -; D gene: -; CDR3 protein: CASSQWQGNEKLFF; CDR3 DNA: TGTGCCAGCAGCCAATGGCAGGGGAATGAAAAACTGTTTTTT